This T cell receptor (beta chain) comes out of a study of early T cells in non-severe SARS-CoV-2 infection. Germline CDR1 reads SGHTA; CDR2 reads FQGNSA. The CDR3 is 18 amino acids. The J segment lost 0 bases and the V segment lost 0 bases, leaving 11 bases of the junction unmatched. This clonotype was found many times. Attached unique molecular identifiers marked individual cDNA molecules. Using its own MiXCR run on the 5' RACE reads, TCRdb lists one record per CDR3 protein. The repertoire holds 80,000 or so distinct CDR3 sequences, 5% to 6.5% seen once, with just under 8% in the top ten. Sequences were obtained from whole blood. The source of this sequence is an adult who was a healthcare worker with PCR-confirmed SARS-CoV-2 infection or an uninfected control (not recorded which). This rearrangement joins TRBV7-2 to TRBJ2-7, with 7 bases that match TRBD2. CDR3 sequence (DNA): TGTGCCAGCAGCTTAGCCCCCTCTGGCGGGAGCTACTCCTACGAGCAGTACTTC. It yields the protein CASSLAPSGGSYSYEQYF.